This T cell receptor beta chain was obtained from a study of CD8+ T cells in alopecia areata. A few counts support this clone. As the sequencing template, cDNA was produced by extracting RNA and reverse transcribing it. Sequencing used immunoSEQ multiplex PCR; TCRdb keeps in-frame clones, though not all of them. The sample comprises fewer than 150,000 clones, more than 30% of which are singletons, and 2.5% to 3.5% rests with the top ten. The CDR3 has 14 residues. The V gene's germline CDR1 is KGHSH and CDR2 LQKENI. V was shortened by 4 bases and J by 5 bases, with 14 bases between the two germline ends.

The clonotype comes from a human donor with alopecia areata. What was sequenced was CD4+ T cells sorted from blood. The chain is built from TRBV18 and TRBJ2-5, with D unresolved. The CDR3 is CASSLSDGSETQYF. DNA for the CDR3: TGTGCCAGCTCACTTTCCGATGGTTCGGAGACCCAGTACTTC.